A single sample gave rise to the 6 T cell receptor beta chains below, sequenced in a study of CD8+ T cells in alopecia areata (dated by TCRdb to about 2018). Cells from pooled mouse cutaneous lymph nodes were stained for CD4, CD8alpha, NKG2D, NKG2ACE and other markers and then sorted on a BD Influx. Libraries came from the immunoSEQ multiplex PCR assay. RNA was extracted from all samples and reverse transcribed into cDNA as template for TCR sequencing. TCRdb stores this immuneACCESS table with in-frame sequences only. Part of the clones is absent; in the studies checked, under half of the shortfall reflects unresolved V genes, and no reason is known for the rest. The table notes about 300,000 clones here, none of them singletons. Together, the top ten hold 0.9% to 1.5% of the sample. Sequencing input: CD4+ T cells sorted from a lymph node. These receptors originate from a C3H/HeJ mouse with alopecia areata. The MHC haplotype found in this strain is H2-k.

With respect to this clone: Any gene name here is a mouse gene name. Coverage ceases 3 residues before the CDR3 finishes, and the germline J gene fills in the end. V usage is TRBV31 and J usage is TRBJ1-6; 8 bases map to TRBD1. TRBJ1-6 is reported as an ORF; its role is uncertain. Germline loops: CDR1 GKSSPN, CDR2 SITVG. The CDR3 is 16 residues long. Trimming cost V 0 bases and J 0 bases; bases outside gene matches: 1. The CDR3 sequence: CAWSLTGGSYNSPLYF. The sequenced part of the CDR3 DNA is TGTGCCTGGAGTCTCACAGGGGGTTCCTATAATTCGCCC.

About this clone itself: The listed genes are named as in mouse. The CDR3 end is not reached by the read, which stops 4 residues before it; the germline J gene fills it in. This rearrangement joins TRBV13-3 to TRBJ2-1; 9 bases are shared with TRBD2. V shed 7 bases, J shed 3 bases, and the junction held 2 bases outside the gene matches. This CDR3 comprises 13 residues. Germline-derived CDR1 and CDR2 are NNHDY and SYVADS. CDR3 DNA, as far as it was read: TGTGCCAGCGTGGGGGGGCTCTATGCT. It translates to CASVGGLYA. The CDR3 in its entirety is CASVGGLYAEQFF.

This clone was found a few times. The gene names given are mouse names. The read ends 4 residues before the CDR3 terminus; that terminus is restored from the germline J gene. The chain uses TRBV5 and TRBJ2-5, with D maybe TRBD1 (5 bases). V shed 4 bases and J shed 0 bases, with 8 bases lying between them. Germline CDR1 and CDR2: LGHNA and YNLKQL (reference sequence). This CDR3 comprises 14 residues. The covered CDR3 bases are TGTGCCAGCAGCCCCAGGGTTAACCAAGAC. Protein sequence: CASSPRVNQD. The whole CDR3 sequence is CASSPRVNQDTQYF.

This clone has a handful of counts. The germline and genes are mouse ones. The read ends 4 residues before the CDR3 terminus; that terminus is restored from the germline J gene. J is TRBJ2-5 and V is TRBV13-1; D unclear. V shed 3 bases and J shed 0 bases, with 11 bases lying between them. The CDR3 contains 15 residues. CDR1 is NSHNY, CDR2 SYGAGN, per germline. The sequenced part of the CDR3 DNA is TGTGCCAGCAGTGCTCGACAATTTAACCAAGAC. This codes for CASSARQFNQD. The entire CDR3 protein is CASSARQFNQDTQYF.

This clone was seen a few times. Genes and germline come from the mouse. Sequencing ends 4 residues short of the CDR3 end; the germline J gene provides the rest. The V gene is TRBV1, the J gene TRBJ2-1; tentatively, D is TRBD2 (7 bases). V lost 0 bases to trimming and J lost 5 bases, with 11 bases between them. The CDR3 sequence is 15 residues long. The V gene's germline CDR1 is NSQYPW and CDR2 LRSPGD (reference sequence). CDR3 sequence: CTCSADRGADAEQFF. Partial CDR3 DNA: TGCACCTGCAGTGCAGATAGGGGGGCGGATGCT.

This clone was recorded a few times. Gene names are mouse gene names. Read coverage stops 4 residues before the CDR3 terminus; the germline J gene supplies the remainder. The chain is built from TRBV13-1 and TRBJ2-4; the D gene is possibly TRBD1 (5 bases). Germline assignment: CDR1 NSHNY and CDR2 SYGAGN. This CDR3 is 14 amino acids long. V lost 3 bases, J lost 1 base, and 9 bases lay in between. This CDR3 reads CASSGREGQNTLYF. The DNA read from the CDR3 is TGTGCCAGCAGTGGCAGGGAAGGTCAAAAC.